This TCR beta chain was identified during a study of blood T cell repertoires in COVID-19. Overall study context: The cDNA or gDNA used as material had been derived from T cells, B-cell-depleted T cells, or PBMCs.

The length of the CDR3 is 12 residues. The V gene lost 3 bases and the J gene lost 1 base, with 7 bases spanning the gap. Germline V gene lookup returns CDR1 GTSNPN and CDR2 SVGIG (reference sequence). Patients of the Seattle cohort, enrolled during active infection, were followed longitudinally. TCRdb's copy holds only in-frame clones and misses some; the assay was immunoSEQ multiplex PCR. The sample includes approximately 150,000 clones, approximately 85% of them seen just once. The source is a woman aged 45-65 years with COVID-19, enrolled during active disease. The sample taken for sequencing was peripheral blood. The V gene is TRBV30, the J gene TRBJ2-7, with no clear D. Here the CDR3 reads CAWRAVSYEQYF. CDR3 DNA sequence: TGTGCCTGGAGGGCAGTATCCTACGAGCAGTACTTC.